Shown below are 8 T cell receptor beta chains from a single sample sequenced in a study of T-cell reconstitution after alpha-beta-depleted transplantation in children. Unique molecular identifiers were used to barcode this TCRbeta library. One entry per CDR3 protein results from TCRdb running MiXCR on the PCR reads. The sample lists roughly 570,000 distinct CDR3 sequences; more than 20% were seen once. Sequencing was performed on PBMCs, taken before TCRalphabeta/CD19-depleted stem cell transplant. These receptors all stem from a boy younger than two with Wiskott-Aldrich syndrome, due to receive a stem cell transplant.

Only a few counts were recorded for this clonotype. V and J are TRBV7-9 and TRBJ2-4; TRBD2 matches at 14 bases. The CDR3 has 15 residues. Germline assignment: CDR1 SEHNR and CDR2 FQNEAQ (reference sequence). The J segment lost 6 bases and the V segment lost 4 bases, leaving 2 bases of the junction unmatched. The CDR3, as DNA: TGTGCCAGCAGCTACGGGACTAGCGGGAGAAACATTCAGTACTTC. This codes for CASSYGTSGRNIQYF.

V usage is TRBV20-1 and J usage is TRBJ2-2, with D perhaps assigned TRBD1 or TRBD2 (6 bases each). The germline V gene has CDR1 DFQATT and CDR2 SNEGSKA (reference sequence). The CDR3 consists of 15 residues. V dropped 0 bases and J dropped 4 bases, with 12 bases sitting between them. The CDR3 is CSARDRGAGTGELFF. The CDR3 coding sequence is TGCAGTGCTAGAGATAGGGGGGCGGGCACCGGGGAGCTGTTTTTT.

The chain has TRBV9 and TRBJ2-1; 8 nucleotides match TRBD2. The V and J ends lost 3 bases and 7 bases, in that order; junction bases with no gene match: 12. The CDR3 runs to 16 residues. CDR1 is SGDLS and CDR2 is YYNGEE in the germline V gene. The CDR3 DNA reads as TGTGCCAGCAGCGGTAGTTATAGCGGGGCCCATAATGAGCAGTTCTTC. Its protein is CASSGSYSGAHNEQFF. The full variable domain, completed using reference TRBV9 and TRBJ2-1, is DSGVTQTPKHLITATGQRVTLRCSPRSGDLSVYWYQQSLDQGLQFLIQYYNGEERAKGNILERFSAQQFPDLHSELNLSSLELGDSALYFCASSGSYSGAHNEQFFGPGTRLTVL.

This clonotype was seen a handful of times. The chain's CDR3 is CSVAGPLTGGQFF. The CDR3 coding sequence is TGCAGCGTAGCGGGACCCCTAACGGGTGGGCAGTTCTTC. The chain uses TRBV29-1 and TRBJ2-1, with 7 nucleotides matching TRBD2. Germline V gene sequence: CDR1 SQVTM, CDR2 ANQGSEA. V trimming: 6 bases; J trimming: 12 bases; junction bases outside the gene matches: 14. The CDR3 has 13 residues.

The gene calls are TRBV7-8 and TRBJ2-1; no clear D gene. The V gene lost 2 bases and the J gene lost 15 bases, with 17 bases spanning the gap. This CDR3 region has 13 residues. The V gene's germline CDR1 is SGHVS and CDR2 FQNEAQ. The chain's CDR3 is CASSLLGNSLTFF. The CDR3 DNA is TGTGCCAGCAGCTTATTAGGGAACTCCCTGACGTTCTTC.

V is TRBV6-5 and J is TRBJ2-7; TRBD2 matches at 11 bases. V shed 4 bases and J 6 bases; nucleotides not matched to a gene: 5. This CDR3 has 14 residues. The germline V gene has CDR1 MNHEY and CDR2 SVGAGI. The CDR3, as DNA: TGTGCCAGCAGTTTAACTAGCGGGAGTCTCGAGCAGTACTTC. Its translation is CASSLTSGSLEQYF.

This clonotype occurred a few times. The CDR3 reads CASSPTLTGTDTIYF. CDR3 bases: TGTGCCAGCAGTCCAACTCTTACAGGGACGGACACCATATATTTT. The V and J genes are TRBV6-1 and TRBJ1-3; weak D call: TRBD1 (6 bases). The CDR3 is 15 residues long. Germline values: CDR1 MNHNS, CDR2 SASEGT. Trimming left V 5 bases short and J 8 bases short, with 19 bases between.

CDR3 protein: CASSPTGPLGTDTQYF. The CDR3 nucleotides read TGCGCCAGCAGCCCAACAGGGCCCTTGGGCACAGATACGCAGTATTTT. The V gene is TRBV5-1, the J gene TRBJ2-3; tentative D call: TRBD1 (6 bases). V gave up 4 bases and J gave up 1 base, with 16 bases separating them. This CDR3 has 16 residues. Germline-derived CDR1 and CDR2 are SGHRS and YFSETQ.